The clone carrying this TCR beta chain was seen at least ten times. Its antigen is unidentified. TCRdb used MiXCR to reprocess the 5' RACE reads, holding one entry per CDR3 protein. The sample lists under 450,000 distinct CDR3 sequences, approximately 15% occurring once. This CDR3 has 15 residues. Looked up from germline, CDR1 is SGHDT and CDR2 is YYEEEE. Losses at the gene ends were 5 bases for V and 5 bases for J; bases not matched to a gene: 11. The data are from a study of T-cell memory formation after mild COVID-19. Broader study findings: Detection of some responders pre-infection suggested pre-existing cross-reactive memory T cells participated. Among CD4+ contracting clones, most were CM and EM, and CD8+ ones EMRA.

V and J are TRBV5-6 and TRBJ1-2, with 8 bases fitting TRBD1. Sequencing used PBMCs or a T cell subset sorted from them (not recorded which). The sequence was collected from a young man who had mild COVID-19 (a few samples of this study predate the infection). Cell type and time point are not known. CDR3 sequence (DNA): TGTGCCAGCAGGGAAGCAGGGGGCGGAGGTTATGGCTACACCTTC. This translates into CASREAGGGGYGYTF.